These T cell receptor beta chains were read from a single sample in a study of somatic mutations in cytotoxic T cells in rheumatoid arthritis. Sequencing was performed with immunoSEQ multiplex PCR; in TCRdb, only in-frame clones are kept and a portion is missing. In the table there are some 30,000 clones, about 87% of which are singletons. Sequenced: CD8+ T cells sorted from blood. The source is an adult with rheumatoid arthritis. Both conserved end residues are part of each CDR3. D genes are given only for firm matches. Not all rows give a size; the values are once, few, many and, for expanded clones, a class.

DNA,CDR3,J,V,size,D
TGCGCCAGCAGCCAAACCGGGCAGCCTACTACTTTCACTGAAGCTTTCTTT,CASSQTGQPTTFTEAFF,TRBJ1-1,TRBV4-1,.,.
TGTGCCAGCAGTTTAGGTCCAAAAACGGAGCCCCAGCATTTT,CASSLGPKTEPQHF,TRBJ1-5,TRBV27,once,.
TGTGCCAGCAGATTATTTCCGGGACAGGGGGCGAACGAGCAGTACTTC,CASRLFPGQGANEQYF,TRBJ2-7,TRBV2,.,TRBD1
TGTGCCAGCAGTGATGTTGACACCGGGGAGCTGTTTTTT,CASSDVDTGELFF,TRBJ2-2,TRBV6-4,.,.
TGTGCCAGCAGCTCGGAGTTCGGGACCGGGGAGCTGTTTTTT,CASSSEFGTGELFF,TRBJ2-2,TRBV11-2,.,.
TGTGCCAGCACCCAGAATCGCAATCAGCCCCAGCATTTT,CASTQNRNQPQHF,TRBJ1-5,TRBV28,.,.
TGTGCCAGCAGTTTATATCTCGGGACGCCCTTGCATTTT,CASSLYLGTPLHF,TRBJ1-5,TRBV27,.,.
TGCGCCAGCAGCCAAGAGGTCGGAGGATTGAAGGAGTTCTTC,CASSQEVGGLKEFF,TRBJ2-1,TRBV4-3,.,.
TGCGCCAGCAGCTTGGTGGCAGGGGCCCACGAGCAGTACTTC,CASSLVAGAHEQYF,TRBJ2-7,TRBV5-1,.,.
TGTGCCAGCAGTTTCTTAGCTGTATCCTACAATGAGCAGTTCTTC,CASSFLAVSYNEQFF,TRBJ2-1,TRBV27,.,.
TGTGCCAGCAGTTACTGGGGCCTTCCCGCAATCCATGAGCAGTTCTTC,CASSYWGLPAIHEQFF,TRBJ2-1,TRBV6-6,.,.
TGTGCCAGTAGTATTACTGTCGGCTCTAACTATGGCTACACCTTC,CASSITVGSNYGYTF,TRBJ1-2,TRBV19,.,.
TGCGCCAGCAGCTGGCGAGGAGGGGGAGAACCCGAGCAGTACTTC,CASSWRGGGEPEQYF,TRBJ2-7,TRBV4-1,.,.
TGCGCCAGCAGTGAGTCGAGGCTAGCGGTGGGCAATGAGCAGTTCTTC,CASSESRLAVGNEQFF,TRBJ2-1,TRBV10-2,few,TRBD2
TGTGCCAGTAGTATGGTGCGCGGCAATGAGCAGTTCTTC,CASSMVRGNEQFF,TRBJ2-1,TRBV19,.,.
TGTGCCAGCAGTGAATTCGGTCAGGGGGAAGGCTACACCTTC,CASSEFGQGEGYTF,TRBJ1-2,TRBV25-1,.,TRBD1
TGTGCCAGCAGCTCGAGATGGGGTACCTACGAGCAGTACTTC,CASSSRWGTYEQYF,TRBJ2-7,TRBV5-6,.,.
TGTGCCAGTAGCTCCGGTGAGCAGTTCTTC,CASSSGEQFF,TRBJ2-1,TRBV19,.,.
TGTGCCAGCAGCCAGAGCGGGGGGGCTTCCGAGACCCAGTACTTC,CASSQSGGASETQYF,TRBJ2-5,TRBV4-2,.,TRBD2
TGTGCCAGCTCACCAGCTTCGAAAAATGAGCAGTTCTTC,CASSPASKNEQFF,TRBJ2-1,TRBV18,.,.
TGCGCCAGCAGCCAAGGGACTTACTACAATGAGCAGTTCTTC,CASSQGTYYNEQFF,TRBJ2-1,TRBV4-3,.,.
TGTGCCAGCAGCCCCCGGACAGGAGGATTGGCAACGTACGAGCAGTACTTC,CASSPRTGGLATYEQYF,TRBJ2-7,TRBV4-2,.,TRBD1
TGTGCCAGCAATCCTGGTGGCGGGGCAGAAGAGACCCAGTACTTC,CASNPGGGAEETQYF,TRBJ2-5,TRBV2,.,.
TGCGCCAGCAGCCGACAGGGTACCTACGAGCAGTACTTC,CASSRQGTYEQYF,TRBJ2-7,TRBV4-1,few,TRBD1
TGTGCCAGCAGCTTAGGGGACAGTTTTAACTACGAGCAGTACTTC,CASSLGDSFNYEQYF,TRBJ2-7,TRBV7-9,.,TRBD1
TGTGCCAGCAGTGAGGGACGGATGGACTACGAGCAGTACTTC,CASSEGRMDYEQYF,TRBJ2-7,TRBV6-6,.,.
TGTGCCAGCAGTTCCCCAATAGGTCTATCACGATCTGGGGCCAACGTCCTGGCTTTC,CASSSPIGLSRSGANVLAF,TRBJ2-6,TRBV28,.,.
TGTGCCAGCAGCCAAGAGGGCGGGACTAGCGCCTACGAGCAGTACTTC,CASSQEGGTSAYEQYF,TRBJ2-7,TRBV4-2,few,TRBD2
TGTGCCAGTGTGATCCTAGCGGGAGCCCCGGGCGAGCAGTACTTC,CASVILAGAPGEQYF,TRBJ2-7,TRBV19,few,TRBD2
TGTGCCAGCAGTTACGGAGGAGAAGAGACCCAGTACTTC,CASSYGGEETQYF,TRBJ2-5,TRBV6-6,once,.
TGTGCCAGCAGCGTAGACCCTCAGGGCAATGAGCAGTTCTTC,CASSVDPQGNEQFF,TRBJ2-1,TRBV9,few,.
TGTGCCAGCAGCCAGCCGACAGGAATCAATGAGCAGTTCTTC,CASSQPTGINEQFF,TRBJ2-1,TRBV7-8,.,.
TGTGCCAGCAGCGTAGAGGGGGCGCAACCAGATACGCAGTATTTT,CASSVEGAQPDTQYF,TRBJ2-3,TRBV9,.,TRBD1
TGTGCCAGTAGCCTGGGGACATCCGAAGCTTTCTTT,CASSLGTSEAFF,TRBJ1-1,TRBV19,.,.
TGTGCCAGCAGTTACTCAGCGGGAGGACGAACCTACGAGCAGTACTTC,CASSYSAGGRTYEQYF,TRBJ2-7,TRBV27,few,TRBD2
TGCGCCAGCAGCCAACTTCGTCGGGCTACGAACACTGAAGCTTTCTTT,CASSQLRRATNTEAFF,TRBJ1-1,TRBV4-1,.,.
TGCAGCGTTGAGAACTACGTCTACGAGCAGTACTTC,CSVENYVYEQYF,TRBJ2-7,TRBV29-1,once,.
TGTGCCAGCAGCGTAGGAGGGGGAAACACCATATATTTT,CASSVGGGNTIYF,TRBJ1-3,TRBV9,once,.
TGTGCCAGCAGTGCTAGCGGGAGAGGTTACAATGAGCAGTTCTTC,CASSASGRGYNEQFF,TRBJ2-1,TRBV6-4,.,TRBD2
TGTGCCAGCAGCCCGGGACAGGGGGCTTTCTACGAGCAGTACTTC,CASSPGQGAFYEQYF,TRBJ2-7,TRBV7-9,.,TRBD1
TGTGCCAGCAGTGAAGCGAAACAGCCCCCTTCGGGCTACACCTTC,CASSEAKQPPSGYTF,TRBJ1-2,TRBV2,.,.